This TCR beta chain derives from a study of beta chain features in type 1 diabetes. Losses at the gene ends were 2 bases for V and 1 base for J; bases not matched to a gene: 9. The CDR3 totals 18 residues. CDR1 is SGHTA and CDR2 is FQGNSA in the germline V gene. Sequenced material consisted of expressed TCRB transcripts (all of the isolated RNA was reverse transcribed). TCRdb's copy holds only in-frame clones and misses some; the assay was immunoSEQ multiplex PCR. The sample includes over 200,000 clones, about a tenth of them seen just once. The study's findings and limits: Shorter TCRB CDR3s, moderately but significantly so, marked every one of the four CD4+ subsets in Type 1 diabetes patients. In type 1 diabetes patients, VDJ junctions had fewer insertions; deletions at these junctions were more frequent.

This clone was detected only a few times. Its antigen is unidentified. V and J are TRBV7-2 and TRBJ2-4; 9 bases match TRBD2. The clonotype originates from a man aged 30 to 39 with type 1 diabetes. The sequenced sample consisted of naive CD4+ T cells from blood. The CDR3 sequence: CASSLPRGGAFAKNIQYF. CDR3 bases: TGTGCCAGCAGCTTACCGCGCGGGGGGGCTTTCGCCAAAAACATTCAGTACTTC.